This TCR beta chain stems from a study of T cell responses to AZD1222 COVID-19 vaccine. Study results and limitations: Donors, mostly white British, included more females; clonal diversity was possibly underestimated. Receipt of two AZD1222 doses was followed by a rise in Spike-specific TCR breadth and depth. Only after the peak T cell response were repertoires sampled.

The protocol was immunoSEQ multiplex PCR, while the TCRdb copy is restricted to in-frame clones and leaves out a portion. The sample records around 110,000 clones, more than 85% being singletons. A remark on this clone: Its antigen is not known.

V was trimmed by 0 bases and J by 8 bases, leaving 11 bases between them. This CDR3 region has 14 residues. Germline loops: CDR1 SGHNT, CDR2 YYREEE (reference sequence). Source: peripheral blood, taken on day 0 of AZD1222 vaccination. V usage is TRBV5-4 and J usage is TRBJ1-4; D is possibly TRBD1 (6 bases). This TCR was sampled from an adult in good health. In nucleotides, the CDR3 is TGTGCCAGCAGCTTGGGGGGGCCCGCCGAAAAACTGTTTTTT. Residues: CASSLGGPAEKLFF.